Given below is one T cell receptor beta chain in context. The data originate from a study of blood T cell repertoires in COVID-19. In the original workflow: Reference gene primer amplification yielded estimated nucleated cell counts. The data were produced by immunoSEQ multiplex PCR, yet TCRdb's version contains in-frame clones alone and is incomplete. V, J and clone size derive from that table, while D and trimming were established from the DNA sequence. The sample lists over 200,000 clones, roughly nine tenths occurring once. CDR1 SGHRS and CDR2 YFSETQ come from the germline V gene. Trimming cost V 4 bases and J 3 bases; bases outside gene matches: 10. The CDR3 is made up of 17 amino acids.

Sequenced input: peripheral blood. This rearrangement joins TRBV5-1 to TRBJ1-4; 9 positions match TRBD1. This receptor was taken from a man aged 60-69 years with COVID-19, enrolled during active disease. The CDR3 spells CASSAGTGRFANEKLFF. The CDR3 DNA follows: TGCGCCAGCAGCGCCGGGACAGGGAGGTTTGCTAATGAAAAACTGTTTTTT.